Following are 17 T cell receptor beta chains from one sample sequenced in a study of vaccination and CD4 T cells after COVID-19. Antigens of these TCRs are unknown. Researchers used the Oncomine TCR Beta short-read assay to sequence DNA from cultured CD4+ T cells. TCRdb processed the PCR reads anew with MiXCR; each CDR3 protein has one entry. Among a few thousand distinct CDR3 sequences listed, roughly a quarter were seen once. The treatment: approximately 9-day PBMC culture with coronavirus spike peptide pools or control peptides (ViraFEST assay). Specimen: CD4+ T cells from blood, cultured in vitro. These receptors were collected from a human donor who had recovered from COVID-19.

This chain links TRBV15 with TRBJ2-3; D might be TRBD2 (5 bases). The ends were cut back, 2 bases at V and 4 bases at J, with 13 bases in the middle. Germline V CDR1 and CDR2: LNHNV, YYDKDF (reference sequence). There are 15 residues in the CDR3. DNA of the CDR3: TGTGCCACCAGCAGACTCGAGGGAGTAGCAGATACGCAGTATTTT. It is translated as CATSRLEGVADTQYF. The whole variable domain, filled in from reference TRBV15 and TRBJ2-3, reads DAMVIQNPRYQVTQFGKPVTLSCSQTLNHNVMYWYQQKSSQAPKLLFHYYDKDFNNEADTPDNFQSRRPNTSFCFLDIRSPGLGDTAMYLCATSRLEGVADTQYFGPGTRLTVL.

The rearrangement uses TRBV6-1 and TRBJ2-3, with no clear D. CDR3 size: 15 residues. From germline, CDR1 is MNHNS and CDR2 SASEGT. Trimming pared 1 base from V and 3 bases from J, leaving 11 bases between. The CDR3 DNA reads as TGTGCCAGCAGTGAAGGGGCTTTACCTACAGATACGCAGTATTTT. Translated: CASSEGALPTDTQYF.

This clonotype was detected only a few times. V is TRBV27 and J is TRBJ2-3; D ambiguous. The ends were cut back, 8 bases at V and 3 bases at J, with 15 bases in the middle. The germline V gene encodes CDR1 MNHEY and CDR2 SMNVEV (reference sequence). The CDR3 contains 14 residues. CDR3 DNA sequence: TGTGCCAGCGGTAGAATGGGAATAACAGATACGCAGTATTTT. Translating gives CASGRMGITDTQYF.

The V and J genes are TRBV10-3 and TRBJ2-3; possibly TRBD2 for D (6 bases). The CDR3 extends over 14 amino acids. The germline V gene encodes CDR1 ENHRY and CDR2 SYGVKD. V lost 6 bases and J lost 2, with 12 bases in between. As DNA, the CDR3 is TGTGCCATCAGCTCCGGGGGTCTCACAGATACGCAGTATTTT. Protein: CAISSGGLTDTQYF.

The V and J genes are TRBV15 and TRBJ2-2, with 7 nucleotides matching TRBD2. CDR1 LNHNV and CDR2 YYDKDF come from the germline V gene (reference sequence). Losses at the gene ends were 0 bases for V and 3 bases for J; bases not matched to a gene: 1. This CDR3 has 15 amino acids. The CDR3: CATSRDAGDTGELFF. Written as DNA, the CDR3 is TGTGCCACCAGCAGAGATGCGGGGGACACCGGGGAGCTGTTTTTT.

This clonotype was seen a handful of times. The rearrangement joins TRBV10-3 to TRBJ2-6; a weak D match, TRBD2 (7 bases). The germline V gene has CDR1 ENHRY and CDR2 SYGVKD. The CDR3 totals 16 residues. Trimming pared 2 bases from V and 2 bases from J, leaving 10 bases between. The CDR3 spells CAISELGGAGANVLTF. The DNA of the CDR3 is TGTGCCATCAGTGAGCTAGGGGGGGCTGGGGCCAACGTCCTGACTTTC.

This clonotype is termed medium-sized. The chain uses TRBV18 and TRBJ1-2, with D unresolved. V shed 3 bases and J shed 3 bases, with 8 bases lying between them. This CDR3 has 13 amino acids. Per germline, CDR1 KGHSH and CDR2 LQKENI. The CDR3 DNA follows: TGTGCCAGCTCACCTGGCTCGGACTATGGCTACACCTTC. It encodes CASSPGSDYGYTF. The full variable domain, rest sourced from reference TRBV18 and TRBJ1-2, is NAGVMQNPRHLVRRRGQEARLRCSPMKGHSHVYWYRQLPEEGLKFMVYLQKENIIDESGMPKERFSAEFPKEGPSILRIQQVVRGDSAAYFCASSPGSDYGYTFGSGTRLTVV.

In this sample, this clonotype turned up a few times. This chain joins TRBV2 and TRBJ2-7, with a weak D call TRBD1 (6 bases). From germline, CDR1 is SNHLY and CDR2 FYNNEI. V was cut by 6 bases and J by 6 bases, with 9 bases left in between. The CDR3 is 11 residues long. The CDR3 protein is CASRETGEQYF. CDR3 DNA sequence: TGTGCCAGCAGAGAGACAGGCGAGCAGTACTTC.

By share of the sample, this clonotype is medium-sized. The gene calls are TRBV2 and TRBJ1-1; D gene ambiguous. The CDR3 extends over 13 amino acids. V dropped 4 bases and J dropped 3 bases, with 9 bases sitting between them. Germline V gene lookup returns CDR1 SNHLY and CDR2 FYNNEI. CDR3 loop: CASSVVTDTEAFF. CDR3 bases: TGTGCCAGCAGTGTGGTTACTGACACTGAAGCTTTCTTT.

A few counts support this clonotype. The chain uses TRBV19 and TRBJ2-5, with 7 bases identical to TRBD2. Germline V gene data show CDR1 as LNHDA and CDR2 as SQIVND (reference sequence). V dropped 1 base and J dropped 4; count of bases not matched to a gene: 3. CDR3 length equals 14 residues. For the CDR3, the DNA is TGTGCCAGTAGTATAGCCGGGGGGATAGAGACCCAGTACTTC. This sequence encodes CASSIAGGIETQYF. Using reference TRBV19 and TRBJ2-5 for the parts outside the CDR3, the full variable domain is DGGITQSPKYLFRKEGQNVTLSCEQNLNHDAMYWYRQDPGQGLRLIYYSQIVNDFQKGDIAEGYSVSREKKESFPLTVTSAQKNPTAFYLCASSIAGGIETQYFGPGTRLLVL.

The chain has TRBV7-9 and TRBJ2-3; 9 positions match TRBD2. V shed 1 base, J shed 1 base, and the junction held 12 bases outside the gene matches. CDR3 length: 19 residues. Germline-derived CDR1 and CDR2 are SEHNR and FQNEAQ (reference sequence). CDR3 nucleotides: TGTGCCAGCAGCTTAGTGGCGGGGGGGCCGGTTGCGGGCACAGATACGCAGTATTTT. Encoded protein: CASSLVAGGPVAGTDTQYF.

Only a few counts were recorded for this clonotype. This chain connects TRBV5-1 to TRBJ2-7; TRBD1 matches 7 bases. Germline loops: CDR1 SGHRS, CDR2 YFSETQ. After removal of 6 bases from V and 1 base from J, the junction contained 4 bases not matched to a gene. This CDR3 comprises 13 residues. CDR3 sequence: CASTMTGSYEQYF. The CDR3 DNA follows: TGCGCCAGCACGATGACAGGGTCCTACGAGCAGTACTTC. The variable domain in full, with the rest retrieved from reference TRBV5-1 and TRBJ2-7, is KAGVTQTPRYLIKTRGQQVTLSCSPISGHRSVSWYQQTPGQGLQFLFEYFSETQRNKGNFPGRFSGRQFSNSRSEMNVSTLELGDSALYLCASTMTGSYEQYFGPGTRLTVT.

This clonotype was counted a few times. V usage is TRBV27 and J usage is TRBJ1-2; D may be TRBD1 (6 bases). Trimming took off 6 bases at V and 4 bases at J, with 15 bases between the two ends. CDR1 is MNHEY, CDR2 SMNVEV, per germline (reference sequence). CDR3 length: 14 amino acids. The CDR3 here is CASSLKGGSYGYTF. DNA for the CDR3: TGTGCCAGCAGCCTTAAGGGGGGTAGCTATGGCTACACCTTC.

The gene calls are TRBV20-1 and TRBJ1-6; perhaps TRBD1 as D (5 bases). Germline assignment: CDR1 DFQATT and CDR2 SNEGSKA (reference sequence). V was cut by 1 base and J by 0 bases, with 10 bases left in between. The CDR3 spans 16 residues. The CDR3 loop is CSARAGGSSYNSPLHF. The CDR3 bases are TGCAGTGCTAGAGCGGGGGGTAGCTCCTATAATTCACCCCTCCACTTT.

This clonotype is labeled as hyperexpanded. This chain links TRBV30 with TRBJ2-5; D is perhaps TRBD2 (6 bases). This CDR3 is built from 14 residues. With 1 base removed from V and 3 bases from J, the gap between germline ends came to 12 bases. Germline V lookup: CDR1 GTSNPN, CDR2 SVGIG (reference sequence). The DNA for the CDR3 is TGTGCCTGGAGTGAGGCGGGGCAGGAAGAGACCCAGTACTTC. Its protein is CAWSEAGQEETQYF.

This clonotype was counted only a few times. This rearrangement joins TRBV20-1 to TRBJ1-2; D is undetermined. Germline CDR1 is DFQATT and CDR2 is SNEGSKA (reference sequence). The CDR3 is made up of 15 amino acids. The ends were cut back, 0 bases at V and 8 bases at J, with 19 bases in the middle. CDR3 in amino acids: CSARDRGAETRGYTF. The CDR3 bases are TGCAGTGCTAGAGATAGAGGCGCCGAGACCAGGGGCTACACCTTC.

The rearrangement joins TRBV2 to TRBJ2-2; perhaps TRBD1 as D (6 bases). V was trimmed by 6 bases and J by 0 bases, leaving 11 bases between them. The CDR3 has 15 residues. The germline gives CDR1 SNHLY, CDR2 FYNNEI. This CDR3 reads CASSPRTANTGELFF. The CDR3 nucleotides read TGTGCCAGCAGCCCCCGGACAGCGAACACCGGGGAGCTGTTTTTT.